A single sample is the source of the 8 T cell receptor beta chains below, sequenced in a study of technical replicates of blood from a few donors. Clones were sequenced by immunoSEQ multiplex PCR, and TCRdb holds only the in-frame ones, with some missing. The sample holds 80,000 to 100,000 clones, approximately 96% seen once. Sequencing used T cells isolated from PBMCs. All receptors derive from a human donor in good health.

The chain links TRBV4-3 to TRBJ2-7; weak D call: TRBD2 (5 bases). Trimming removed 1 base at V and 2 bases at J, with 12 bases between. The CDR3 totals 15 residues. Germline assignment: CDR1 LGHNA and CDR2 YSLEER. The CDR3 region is CASSQVRGYTYEQYF. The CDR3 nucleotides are TGCGCCAGCAGCCAAGTTCGCGGGTATACCTACGAGCAGTACTTC.

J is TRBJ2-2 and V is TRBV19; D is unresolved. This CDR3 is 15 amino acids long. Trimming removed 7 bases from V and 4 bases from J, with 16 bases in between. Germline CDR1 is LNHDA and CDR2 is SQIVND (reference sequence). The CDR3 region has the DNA TGTGCCAGTATCTCCCCTTGGAGTAGCACCGGGGAGCTGTTTTTT. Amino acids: CASISPWSSTGELFF.

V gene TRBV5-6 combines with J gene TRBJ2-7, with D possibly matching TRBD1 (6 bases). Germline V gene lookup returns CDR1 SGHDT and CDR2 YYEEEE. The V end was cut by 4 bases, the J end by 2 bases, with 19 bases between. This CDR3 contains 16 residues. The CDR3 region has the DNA TGTGCCAGCAGCCCTACAGACAGGAGTCCTCCCTACGAGCAGTACTTC. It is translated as CASSPTDRSPPYEQYF.

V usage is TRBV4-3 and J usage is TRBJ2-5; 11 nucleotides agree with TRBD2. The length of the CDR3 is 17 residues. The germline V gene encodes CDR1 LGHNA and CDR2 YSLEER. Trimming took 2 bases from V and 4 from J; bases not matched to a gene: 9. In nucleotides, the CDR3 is TGCGCCAGCAGCCAAAATATAGCGGGAGGGCCCCTAGAGACCCAGTACTTC. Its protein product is CASSQNIAGGPLETQYF.

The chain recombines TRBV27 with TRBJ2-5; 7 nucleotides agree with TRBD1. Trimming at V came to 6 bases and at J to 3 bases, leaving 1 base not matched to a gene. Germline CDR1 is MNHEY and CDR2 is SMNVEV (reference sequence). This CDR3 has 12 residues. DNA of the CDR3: TGTGCCAGCAGCGGGACAGAAGAGACCCAGTACTTC. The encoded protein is CASSGTEETQYF.

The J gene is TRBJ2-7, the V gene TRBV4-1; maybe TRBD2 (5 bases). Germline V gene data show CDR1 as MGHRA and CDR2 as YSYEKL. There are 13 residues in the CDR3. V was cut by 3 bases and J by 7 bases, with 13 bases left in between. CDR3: CASSHALWEEQYF. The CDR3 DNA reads TGCGCCAGCAGCCATGCCCTATGGGAGGAGCAGTACTTC.

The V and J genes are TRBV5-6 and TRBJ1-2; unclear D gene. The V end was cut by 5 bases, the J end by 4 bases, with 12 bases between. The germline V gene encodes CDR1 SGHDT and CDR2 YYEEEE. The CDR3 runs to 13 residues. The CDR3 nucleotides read TGTGCCAGCAGTCTTCCAGGAAGCTATGGCTACACCTTC. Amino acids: CASSLPGSYGYTF.

The CDR3 DNA sequence: TGTGCCAGCAGTTTCCCCAAAAGCGGGTCTATCTCCTACAATGAGCAGTTCTTC. This translates into CASSFPKSGSISYNEQFF. The rearrangement links TRBV28 to TRBJ2-1; a weak D match, TRBD2 (6 bases). Between the trimmed V and J ends, which lost 3 bases and 0 bases, there was a span of 18 bases. Germline CDR1 and CDR2: MDHEN and SYDVKM. The CDR3 loop spans 18 amino acids.